Presented here are 14 T cell receptor beta chains from one specimen sequenced in a study of blood T cell repertoires in COVID-19. The protocol was immunoSEQ multiplex PCR, while the TCRdb copy is restricted to in-frame clones and leaves out a portion. The table records about 91,000 clones, 88% of them present only once. The sample comprised peripheral blood. These receptors were collected from a woman of 80 years or more with active COVID-19.

V is TRBV5-1 and J is TRBJ2-3; TRBD2 matches 10 bases. Germline V CDR1 and CDR2: SGHRS, YFSETQ. The CDR3 loop spans 16 amino acids. The V gene end was trimmed by 1 base and the J gene end by 2 bases; junction bases not matched to a gene: 4. CDR3 residues: CASSLPLAGFTDTQYF. As DNA, the CDR3 is TGCGCCAGCAGCTTGCCACTAGCGGGATTCACAGATACGCAGTATTTT.

This clone was counted a few times. The chain uses TRBV18 and TRBJ2-3, with 9 bases matching TRBD2. V was clipped by 7 bases and J by 0 bases; unmatched bases: 11. Germline V gene sequence: CDR1 KGHSH, CDR2 LQKENI. The CDR3 length is 17 residues. CDR3 sequence (DNA): TGTGCCAGCTGTCCGTCTATAGCGGGAGCTAGCACAGATACGCAGTATTTT. Amino acid sequence: CASCPSIAGASTDTQYF.

V usage is TRBV11-2 and J usage is TRBJ2-7; the match to TRBD2 covers 8 bases. Germline V gene lookup returns CDR1 SGHAT and CDR2 FQNNGV. V was pared by 1 base and J by 2 bases, with 10 bases of the junction left unmatched. The CDR3 runs to 17 residues. CDR3 nucleotide sequence: TGTGCCAGCAGCTTAGGTAGCCGTACTAGCGGTGCCTACGAGCAGTACTTC. Amino acids: CASSLGSRTSGAYEQYF.

The V gene is TRBV24-1, the J gene TRBJ2-2, with D maybe TRBD2 (6 bases). V was clipped by 7 bases and J by 6 bases, with 14 bases between them. Germline CDR1 is KGHDR and CDR2 is SFDVKD. There are 14 residues in the CDR3. CDR3 DNA: TGTGCCACCAGCATGGGGGGTAACGCCGGGGAGCTGTTTTTT. Translated: CATSMGGNAGELFF.

This clone was seen only a few times. The chain joins TRBV6-6 to TRBJ2-7, with D maybe TRBD2 (6 bases). The V gene's germline CDR1 is MNHNY and CDR2 SVGAGI (reference sequence). Trimming removed 1 base at V and 0 bases at J, with 10 bases between. The CDR3 totals 15 residues. Written as DNA, the CDR3 is TGTGCCAGCAGTTACTTGGGAGGAATCTCCTACGAGCAGTACTTC. Translation gives CASSYLGGISYEQYF.

The chain carries TRBV9 and TRBJ2-2, with 7 nucleotides matching TRBD2. The V gene end was trimmed by 1 base and the J gene end by 1 base; junction bases not matched to a gene: 4. This CDR3 has 16 residues. The germline gives CDR1 SGDLS, CDR2 YYNGEE. The CDR3 reads CASSVYLAGNTGELFF. The DNA for the CDR3 is TGTGCCAGCAGCGTATATTTAGCGGGGAACACCGGGGAGCTGTTTTTT.

The genes are TRBV19 and TRBJ2-2; 9 bases agree with TRBD1. The length of the CDR3 is 16 residues. In germline, CDR1 is LNHDA, CDR2 SQIVND (reference sequence). The trim removed 2 bases at V and 1 base at J, leaving 2 bases unmatched. DNA of the CDR3: TGTGCCAGTAGTATACGGACAGGGGTGAACACCGGGGAGCTGTTTTTT. Translating it yields CASSIRTGVNTGELFF. The full variable domain, its missing parts supplied by reference TRBV19 and TRBJ2-2, is DGGITQSPKYLFRKEGQNVTLSCEQNLNHDAMYWYRQDPGQGLRLIYYSQIVNDFQKGDIAEGYSVSREKKESFPLTVTSAQKNPTAFYLCASSIRTGVNTGELFFGEGSRLTVL.

This clone was seen only a few times. This chain joins TRBV7-9 and TRBJ1-6; possible D gene TRBD1, 6 bases. The CDR3 is made up of 14 amino acids. With 5 bases removed from V and 8 bases from J, the gap between germline ends came to 13 bases. CDR1 and CDR2 (germline): SEHNR, FQNEAQ (reference sequence). The CDR3 loop reads CASSARTVDSPLHF. In nucleotides, the CDR3 is TGTGCCAGCAGCGCTCGGACAGTTGATTCACCCCTCCACTTT.

The chain joins TRBV10-3 to TRBJ2-3, with TRBD2 matching over 10 bases. This CDR3 comprises 15 residues. Germline-derived CDR1 and CDR2 are ENHRY and SYGVKD. Trimming cost V 4 bases and J 5 bases; bases outside gene matches: 6. CDR3 DNA: TGTGCCATCAGTGGAGGACTAGCGGTCCAAGATACGCAGTATTTT. Protein product: CAISGGLAVQDTQYF.

V and J are TRBV7-2 and TRBJ2-7; D may be TRBD2 (6 bases). The CDR3 loop spans 16 amino acids. Between the trimmed V and J ends, which lost 2 bases and 0 bases, there was a span of 14 bases. Germline CDR1 SGHTA, CDR2 FQGNSA. The DNA for the CDR3 is TGTGCCAGCAGCTTATCGGCGGGGTCGCTCTCCTACGAGCAGTACTTC. It specifies CASSLSAGSLSYEQYF.

The V and J genes are TRBV9 and TRBJ2-1; D is undetermined. The CDR3 length is 16 residues. The V end was cut by 0 bases, the J end by 8 bases, with 18 bases between. From germline, CDR1 is SGDLS and CDR2 YYNGEE. The CDR3 region is CASSVAGNTSPHEQFF. For the CDR3, the DNA is TGTGCCAGCAGCGTAGCTGGCAATACCTCCCCCCATGAGCAGTTCTTC.

About this clone: Other DNA sequences in this specimen translate into the identical CDR3. V and J are TRBV5-1 and TRBJ2-3, with 7 positions matching TRBD2. CDR3 length: 16 amino acids. V shed 4 bases and J 6 bases; nucleotides not matched to a gene: 14. Germline lookup yields CDR1 SGHRS and CDR2 YFSETQ. The CDR3 DNA follows: TGCGCCAGCAGCCTGGGCGCGCGGGAGCGCGGGGATACGCAGTATTTT. It specifies CASSLGARERGDTQYF.

The chain has TRBV11-2 and TRBJ2-1, with a weak D call TRBD2 (6 bases). V lost 0 bases to trimming and J lost 11 bases, with 11 bases between them. The CDR3 is 13 residues long. Germline values: CDR1 SGHAT, CDR2 FQNNGV. This CDR3 reads CASSLDRGGKQFF. CDR3 bases: TGTGCCAGCAGCTTAGATAGGGGCGGGAAGCAGTTCTTC. Based on the CDR3 plus reference TRBV11-2 and TRBJ2-1, the full variable domain is EAGVAQSPRYKIIEKRQSVAFWCNPISGHATLYWYQQILGQGPKLLIQFQNNGVVDDSQLPKDRFSAERLKGVDSTLKIQPAKLEDSAVYLCASSLDRGGKQFFGPGTRLTVL.

The chain carries TRBV7-9 and TRBJ2-7; D is possibly TRBD2 (5 bases). The CDR3 spans 11 residues. The germline V gene has CDR1 SEHNR and CDR2 FQNEAQ (reference sequence). Trimming shortened V by 9 bases and J by 0 bases, and 6 bases separated the two germline ends. The CDR3 DNA sequence: TGTGCCAGTGGGAGCTCCTACGAGCAGTACTTC. It encodes CASGSSYEQYF.